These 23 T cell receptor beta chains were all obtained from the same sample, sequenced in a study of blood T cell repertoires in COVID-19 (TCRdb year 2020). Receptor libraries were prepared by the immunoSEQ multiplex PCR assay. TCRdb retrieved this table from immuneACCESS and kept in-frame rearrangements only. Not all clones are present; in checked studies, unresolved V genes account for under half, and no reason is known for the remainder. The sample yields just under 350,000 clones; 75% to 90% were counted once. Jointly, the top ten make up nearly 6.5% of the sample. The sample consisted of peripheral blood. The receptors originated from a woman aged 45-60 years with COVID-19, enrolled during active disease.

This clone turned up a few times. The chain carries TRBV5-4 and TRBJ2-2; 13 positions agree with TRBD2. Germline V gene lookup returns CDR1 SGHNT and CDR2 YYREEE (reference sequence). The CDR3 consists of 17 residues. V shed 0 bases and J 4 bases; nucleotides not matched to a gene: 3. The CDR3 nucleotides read TGTGCCAGCAGCTTGGCGACTAGCGGGAGGATCACCGGGGAGCTGTTTTTT. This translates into CASSLATSGRITGELFF.

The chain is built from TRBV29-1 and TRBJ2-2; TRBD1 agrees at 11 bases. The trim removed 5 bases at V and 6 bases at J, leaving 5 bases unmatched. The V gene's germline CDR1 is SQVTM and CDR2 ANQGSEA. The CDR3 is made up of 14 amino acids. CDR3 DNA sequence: TGCAGCGTTTGGACAGGGGGCCCCTCCGGGGAGCTGTTTTTT. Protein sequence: CSVWTGGPSGELFF.

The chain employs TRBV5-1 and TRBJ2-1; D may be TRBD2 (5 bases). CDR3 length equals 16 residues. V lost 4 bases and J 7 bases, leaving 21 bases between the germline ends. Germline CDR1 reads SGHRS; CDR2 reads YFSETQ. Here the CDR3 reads CASSPILAPRPNEQFF. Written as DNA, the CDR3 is TGCGCCAGCAGCCCTATCCTAGCTCCCCGGCCGAATGAGCAGTTCTTC.

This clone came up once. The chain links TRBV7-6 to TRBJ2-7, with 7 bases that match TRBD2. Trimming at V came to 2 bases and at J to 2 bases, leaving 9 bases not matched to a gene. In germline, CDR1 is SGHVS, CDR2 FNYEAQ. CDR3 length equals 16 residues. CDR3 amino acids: CASSLSSVSGTYEQYF. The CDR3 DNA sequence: TGTGCCAGCAGCTTATCATCGGTGAGCGGGACCTACGAGCAGTACTTC.

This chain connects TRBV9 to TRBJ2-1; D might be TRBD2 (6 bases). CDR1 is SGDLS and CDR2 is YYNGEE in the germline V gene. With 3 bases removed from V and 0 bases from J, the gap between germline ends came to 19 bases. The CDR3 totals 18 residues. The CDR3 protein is CASSGAPRGVSSYNEQFF. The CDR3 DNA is TGTGCCAGCAGCGGAGCCCCACGCGGGGTAAGCTCCTACAATGAGCAGTTCTTC.

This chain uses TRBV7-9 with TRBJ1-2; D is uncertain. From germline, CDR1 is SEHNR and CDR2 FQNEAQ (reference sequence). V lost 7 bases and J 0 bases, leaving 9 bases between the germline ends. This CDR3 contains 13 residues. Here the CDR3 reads CASTSPANYGYTF. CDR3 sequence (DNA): TGTGCCAGCACCTCTCCTGCTAACTATGGCTACACCTTC. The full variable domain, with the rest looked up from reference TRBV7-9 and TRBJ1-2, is DTGVSQNPRHKITKRGQNVTFRCDPISEHNRLYWYRQTLGQGPEFLTYFQNEAQLEKSRLLSDRFSAERPKGSFSTLEIQRTEQGDSAMYLCASTSPANYGYTFGSGTRLTVV.

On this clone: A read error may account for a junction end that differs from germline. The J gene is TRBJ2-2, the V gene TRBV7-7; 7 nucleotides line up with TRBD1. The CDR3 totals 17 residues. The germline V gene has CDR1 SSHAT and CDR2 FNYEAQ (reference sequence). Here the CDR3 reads CASSLNVRGTNTGELFF. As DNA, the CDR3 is TGTGCTAGCAGCTTAAATGTCAGGGGGACGAACACCGGGGAGCTGTTTTTT.

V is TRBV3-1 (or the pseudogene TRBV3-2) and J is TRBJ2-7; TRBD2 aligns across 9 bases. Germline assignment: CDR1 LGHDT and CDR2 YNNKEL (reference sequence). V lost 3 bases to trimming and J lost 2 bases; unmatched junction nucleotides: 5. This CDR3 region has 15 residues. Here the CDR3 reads CASSHRTSVTYEQYF. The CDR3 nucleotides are TGTGCCAGCAGCCATCGGACTAGCGTGACCTACGAGCAGTACTTC.

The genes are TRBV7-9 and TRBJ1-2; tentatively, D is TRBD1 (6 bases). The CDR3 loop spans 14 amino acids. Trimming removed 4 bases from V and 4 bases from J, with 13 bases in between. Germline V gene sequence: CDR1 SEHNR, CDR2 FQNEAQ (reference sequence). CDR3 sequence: CASSSWGGPYGYTF. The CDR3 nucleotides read TGTGCCAGCAGCTCTTGGGGGGGCCCCTATGGCTACACCTTC.

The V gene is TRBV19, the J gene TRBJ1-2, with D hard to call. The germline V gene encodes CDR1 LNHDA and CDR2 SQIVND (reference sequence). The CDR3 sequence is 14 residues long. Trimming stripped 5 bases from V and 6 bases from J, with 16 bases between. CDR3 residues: CASSPTYGLNGYTF. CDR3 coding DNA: TGTGCCAGTAGTCCCACCTACGGACTGAATGGCTACACCTTC.

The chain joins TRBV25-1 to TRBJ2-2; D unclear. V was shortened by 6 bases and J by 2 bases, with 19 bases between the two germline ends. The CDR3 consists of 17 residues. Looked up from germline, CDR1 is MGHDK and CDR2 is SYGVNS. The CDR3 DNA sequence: TGTGCCAGCAGCAGTGTCTATCGAACAGCCAACACCGGGGAGCTGTTTTTT. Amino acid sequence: CASSSVYRTANTGELFF.

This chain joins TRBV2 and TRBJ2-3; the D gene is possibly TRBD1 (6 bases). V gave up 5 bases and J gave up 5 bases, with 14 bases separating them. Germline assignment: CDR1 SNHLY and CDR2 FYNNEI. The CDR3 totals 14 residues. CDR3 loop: CASSLGQPEDTQYF. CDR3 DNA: TGTGCCAGCAGTCTCGGACAGCCGGAAGATACGCAGTATTTT.

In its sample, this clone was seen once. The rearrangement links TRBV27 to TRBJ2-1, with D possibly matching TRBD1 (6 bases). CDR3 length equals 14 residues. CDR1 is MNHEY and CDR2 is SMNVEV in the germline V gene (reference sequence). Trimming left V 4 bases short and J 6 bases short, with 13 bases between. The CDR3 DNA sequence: TGTGCCAGCAGTTCGAATCAGGGGACCAATGAGCAGTTCTTC. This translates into CASSSNQGTNEQFF.

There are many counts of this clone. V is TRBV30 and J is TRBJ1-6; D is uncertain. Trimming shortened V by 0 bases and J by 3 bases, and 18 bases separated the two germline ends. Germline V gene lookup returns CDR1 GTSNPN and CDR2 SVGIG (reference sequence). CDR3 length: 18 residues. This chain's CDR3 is CAWSVFKLDRVYNSPLHF. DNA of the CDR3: TGTGCCTGGAGTGTGTTTAAATTGGATCGGGTCTATAATTCACCCCTCCACTTT. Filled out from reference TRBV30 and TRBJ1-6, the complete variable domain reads SQTIHQWPATLVQPVGSPLSLECTVEGTSNPNLYWYRQAAGRGLQLLFYSVGIGQISSEVPQNLSASRPQDRQFILSSKKLLLSDSGFYLCAWSVFKLDRVYNSPLHFGNGTRLTVT.

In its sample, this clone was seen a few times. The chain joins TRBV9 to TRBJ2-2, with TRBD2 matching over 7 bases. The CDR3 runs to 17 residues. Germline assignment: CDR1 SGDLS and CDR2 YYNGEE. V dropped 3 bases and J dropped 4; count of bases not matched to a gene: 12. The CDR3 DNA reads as TGTGCCAGCAGCGAGAGGGAGCGGGGCACGGTCACCGGGGAGCTGTTTTTT. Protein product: CASSERERGTVTGELFF.

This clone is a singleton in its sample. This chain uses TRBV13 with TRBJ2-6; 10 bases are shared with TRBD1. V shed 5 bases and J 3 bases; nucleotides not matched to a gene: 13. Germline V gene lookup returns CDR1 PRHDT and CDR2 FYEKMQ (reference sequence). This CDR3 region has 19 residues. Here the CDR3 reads CASSPNSPGQGFGANVLTF. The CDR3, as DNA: TGTGCCAGCAGCCCCAACTCTCCGGGACAGGGGTTTGGGGCCAACGTCCTGACTTTC.

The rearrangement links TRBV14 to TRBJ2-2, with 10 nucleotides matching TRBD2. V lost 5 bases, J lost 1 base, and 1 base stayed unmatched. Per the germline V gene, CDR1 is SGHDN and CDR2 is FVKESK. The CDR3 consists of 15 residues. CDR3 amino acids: CASSVAGGNTGELFF. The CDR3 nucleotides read TGTGCCAGCAGCGTAGCGGGAGGGAACACCGGGGAGCTGTTTTTT. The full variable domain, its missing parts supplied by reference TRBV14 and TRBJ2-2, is EAGVTQFPSHSVIEKGQTVTLRCDPISGHDNLYWYRRVMGKEIKFLLHFVKESKQDESGMPNNRFLAERTGGTYSTLKVQPAELEDSGVYFCASSVAGGNTGELFFGEGSRLTVL.

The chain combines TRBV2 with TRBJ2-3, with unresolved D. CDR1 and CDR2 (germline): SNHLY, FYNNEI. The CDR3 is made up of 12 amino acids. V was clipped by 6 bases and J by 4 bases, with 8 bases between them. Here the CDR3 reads CASRLEADTQYF. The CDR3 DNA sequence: TGTGCCAGCAGGCTAGAGGCAGATACGCAGTATTTT. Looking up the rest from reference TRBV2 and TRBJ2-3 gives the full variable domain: EPEVTQTPSHQVTQMGQEVILRCVPISNHLYFYWYRQILGQKVEFLVSFYNNEISEKSEIFDDQFSVERPDGSNFTLKIRSTKLEDSAMYFCASRLEADTQYFGPGTRLTVL.

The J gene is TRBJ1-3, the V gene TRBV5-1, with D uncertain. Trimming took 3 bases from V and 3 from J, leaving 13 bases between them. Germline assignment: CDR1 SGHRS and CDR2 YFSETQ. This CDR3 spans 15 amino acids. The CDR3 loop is CASSSGRGNGNTIYF. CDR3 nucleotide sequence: TGCGCCAGCAGCTCCGGTCGGGGAAATGGAAACACCATATATTTT.

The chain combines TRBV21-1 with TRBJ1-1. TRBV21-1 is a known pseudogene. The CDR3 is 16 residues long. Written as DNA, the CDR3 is TGTGCCAGCAGCTACCGGGGGGCTCAGATAAACACTGAAGCTTTCTTT. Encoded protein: CASSYRGAQINTEAFF.

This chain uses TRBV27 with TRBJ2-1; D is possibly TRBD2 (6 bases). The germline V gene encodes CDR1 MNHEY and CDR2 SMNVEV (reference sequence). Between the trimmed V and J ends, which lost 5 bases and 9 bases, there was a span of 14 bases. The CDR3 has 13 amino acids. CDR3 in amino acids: CASSQVLAPEQFF. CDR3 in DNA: TGTGCCAGCAGTCAGGTCCTAGCGCCTGAGCAGTTCTTC.

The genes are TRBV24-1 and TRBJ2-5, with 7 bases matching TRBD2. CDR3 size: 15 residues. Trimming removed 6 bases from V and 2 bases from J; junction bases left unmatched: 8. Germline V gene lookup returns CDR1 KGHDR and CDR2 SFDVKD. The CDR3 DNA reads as TGTGCCACCAGTCCGGGGGAGGGCCGGCAAGAGACCCAGTACTTC. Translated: CATSPGEGRQETQYF.

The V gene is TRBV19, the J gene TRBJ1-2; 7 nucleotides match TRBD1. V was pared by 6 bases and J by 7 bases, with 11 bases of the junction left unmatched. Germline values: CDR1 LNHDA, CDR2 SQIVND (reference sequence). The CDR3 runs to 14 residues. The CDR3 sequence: CASRTNRDSSGYTF. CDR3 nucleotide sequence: TGTGCCAGTAGAACAAACAGGGACAGTTCTGGCTACACCTTC.